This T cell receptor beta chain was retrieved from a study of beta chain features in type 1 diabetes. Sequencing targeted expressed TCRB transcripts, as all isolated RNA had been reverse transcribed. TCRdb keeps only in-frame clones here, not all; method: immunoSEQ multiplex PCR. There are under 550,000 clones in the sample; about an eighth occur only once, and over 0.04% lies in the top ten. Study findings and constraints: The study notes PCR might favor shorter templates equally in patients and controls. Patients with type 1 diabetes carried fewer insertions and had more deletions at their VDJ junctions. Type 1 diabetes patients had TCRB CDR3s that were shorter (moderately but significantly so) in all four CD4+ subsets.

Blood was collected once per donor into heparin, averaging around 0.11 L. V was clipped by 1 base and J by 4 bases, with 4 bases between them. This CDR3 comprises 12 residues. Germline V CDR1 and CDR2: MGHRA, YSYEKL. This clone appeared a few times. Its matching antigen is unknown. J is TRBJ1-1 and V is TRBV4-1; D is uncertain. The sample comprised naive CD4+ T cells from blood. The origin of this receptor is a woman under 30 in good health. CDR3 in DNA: TGCGCCAGCAGCCAAGGGGTCACTGAAGCTTTCTTT. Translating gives CASSQGVTEAFF.